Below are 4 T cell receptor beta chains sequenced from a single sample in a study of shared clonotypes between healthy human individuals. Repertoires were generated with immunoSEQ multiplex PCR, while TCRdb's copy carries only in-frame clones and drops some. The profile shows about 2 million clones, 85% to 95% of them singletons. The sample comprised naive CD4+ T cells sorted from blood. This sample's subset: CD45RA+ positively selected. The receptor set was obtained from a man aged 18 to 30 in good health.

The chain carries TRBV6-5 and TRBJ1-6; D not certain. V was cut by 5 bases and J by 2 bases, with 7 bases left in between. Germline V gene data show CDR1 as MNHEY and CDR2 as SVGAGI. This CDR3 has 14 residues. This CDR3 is CASSGVTYNSPLHF. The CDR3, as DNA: TGTGCCAGCAGTGGGGTCACCTATAATTCACCCCTCCACTTT.

This CDR3 is CASTSVGGDITEAFF. DNA of the CDR3: TGCGCCAGCACATCCGTCGGGGGGGATATCACTGAAGCTTTCTTT. The chain uses TRBV5-1 and TRBJ1-1; D is perhaps TRBD1 (5 bases). From germline, CDR1 is SGHRS and CDR2 YFSETQ. V lost 6 bases and J 4 bases, leaving 19 bases between the germline ends. The CDR3 loop spans 15 amino acids.

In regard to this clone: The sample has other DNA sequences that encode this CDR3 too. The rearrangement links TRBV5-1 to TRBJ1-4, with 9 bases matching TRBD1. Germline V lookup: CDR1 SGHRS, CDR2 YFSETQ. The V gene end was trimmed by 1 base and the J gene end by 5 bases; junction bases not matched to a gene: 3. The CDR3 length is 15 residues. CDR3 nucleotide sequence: TGCGCCAGCAGCTTGCCACAGGGGGCAAATGAAAAACTGTTTTTT. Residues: CASSLPQGANEKLFF.

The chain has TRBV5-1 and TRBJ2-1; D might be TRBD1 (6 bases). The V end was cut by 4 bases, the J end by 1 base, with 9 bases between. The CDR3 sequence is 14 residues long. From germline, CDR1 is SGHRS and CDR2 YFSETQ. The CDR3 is CASSRDNSYNEQFF. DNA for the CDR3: TGCGCCAGCAGCCGGGACAATTCCTACAATGAGCAGTTCTTC.